The 12 T cell receptor beta chains below were found in one sample sequenced in a study of blood T cell repertoires in COVID-19. Assay used: immunoSEQ multiplex PCR; TCRdb lists only in-frame clones, some missing. The sample consists of about 29,000 clones, 70% to 90% of them appearing once. Sequencing was performed on peripheral blood. The receptors shown here come from a woman older than 75 with COVID-19, enrolled during active disease.

The gene calls are TRBV3-1 (or the pseudogene TRBV3-2) and TRBJ1-2; 12 positions agree with TRBD1. Germline V CDR1 and CDR2: LGHDT, YNNKEL (reference sequence). The ends lost 4 bases at V and 8 bases at J; junction bases unmatched: 5. This CDR3 region has 14 residues. This CDR3 reads CASSLGDRGRGYTF. Here the CDR3 DNA reads TGTGCCAGCAGCCTGGGGGACAGGGGGCGCGGCTACACCTTC.

This clone occurred once. The chain carries TRBV30 and TRBJ1-4; possibly TRBD1 for D (5 bases). The V gene lost 3 bases and the J gene lost 2 bases, with 16 bases spanning the gap. Germline V lookup: CDR1 GTSNPN, CDR2 SVGIG (reference sequence). The CDR3 contains 16 residues. The DNA of the CDR3 is TGTGCCTGGAGCGAAGTTATTGGGGGGACTAATGAAAAACTGTTTTTT. Amino acid sequence: CAWSEVIGGTNEKLFF.

This clone was counted a single time. Here the CDR3 reads CASSKDRARNPYEQYF. The CDR3 DNA reads as TGTGCCAGCAGTAAAGACAGGGCCCGTAACCCCTACGAGCAGTACTTC. The V call is TRBV27, the J call TRBJ2-7; 7 bases fit TRBD1. Germline values: CDR1 MNHEY, CDR2 SMNVEV (reference sequence). The CDR3 consists of 16 residues. Unmatched junction bases numbered 12, after V lost 5 bases and J lost 2 bases.

This clone was counted once. V and J are TRBV6-5 and TRBJ2-1, with 12 bases matching TRBD1. The trim removed 10 bases at V and 12 bases at J, leaving 10 bases unmatched. Germline values: CDR1 MNHEY, CDR2 SVGAGI. The CDR3 runs to 13 residues. This CDR3 is CATGTGGAVRQFF. The CDR3 nucleotides are TGTGCCACCGGGACAGGGGGCGCGGTTCGGCAGTTCTTC.

In its sample, this clone was seen once. The chain uses TRBV5-1 and TRBJ2-5, with 9 bases matching TRBD1. This CDR3 spans 15 amino acids. Germline loops: CDR1 SGHRS, CDR2 YFSETQ. J lost 5 bases, V lost 1 base, and 6 bases had no gene match. CDR3 protein: CASSLLGTGRETQYF. CDR3 nucleotide sequence: TGCGCCAGCAGCTTGCTAGGGACAGGGCGGGAGACCCAGTACTTC.

The V and J genes are TRBV10-3 and TRBJ1-5; D is unresolved. Germline V gene sequence: CDR1 ENHRY, CDR2 SYGVKD. V was trimmed by 4 bases and J by 2 bases, leaving 9 bases between them. The CDR3 covers 14 residues. The CDR3 sequence is CAISALPGNQPQHF. CDR3 coding DNA: TGTGCCATCAGTGCCCTCCCCGGCAATCAGCCCCAGCATTTT.

This chain links TRBV5-4 with TRBJ1-2; 9 bases align to TRBD1. From germline, CDR1 is SGHNT and CDR2 YYREEE (reference sequence). V dropped 0 bases and J dropped 4; count of bases not matched to a gene: 7. The CDR3 loop spans 16 amino acids. CDR3 amino acids: CASSLGATGGSYGYTF. CDR3 coding DNA: TGTGCCAGCAGCTTGGGAGCAACAGGGGGCAGCTATGGCTACACCTTC.

The rearrangement uses TRBV3-1 (or the pseudogene TRBV3-2) and TRBJ1-1; 7 nucleotides align to TRBD1. V trimming: 4 bases; J trimming: 1 base; junction bases outside the gene matches: 9. CDR3 length: 16 amino acids. Germline V gene lookup returns CDR1 LGHDT and CDR2 YNNKEL (reference sequence). CDR3 sequence: CASSPQGQLGNTEAFF. CDR3 nucleotide sequence: TGTGCCAGCAGCCCCCAGGGACAGTTGGGGAACACTGAAGCTTTCTTT.

The V call is TRBV6-1, the J call TRBJ2-1; 9 nucleotides agree with TRBD2. V was clipped by 1 base and J by 4 bases; unmatched bases: 5. Germline lookup yields CDR1 MNHNS and CDR2 SASEGT. CDR3 length: 16 residues. The CDR3 is CASSEDGRGGYNEQFF. The CDR3 DNA reads TGTGCCAGCAGTGAAGATGGGCGGGGGGGTTACAATGAGCAGTTCTTC.

This clone came up once. The chain combines TRBV18 with TRBJ1-3; no clear D. The CDR3 runs 15 residues. V was shortened by 3 bases and J by 2 bases, with 11 bases between the two germline ends. CDR1 is KGHSH, CDR2 LQKENI, per germline. The chain's CDR3 is CASSPEWGAGNTIYF. The CDR3 DNA follows: TGTGCCAGCTCACCCGAATGGGGAGCTGGAAACACCATATATTTT.

The chain links TRBV5-1 to TRBJ2-3; maybe TRBD1 (5 bases). Germline CDR1 and CDR2: SGHRS and YFSETQ. The CDR3 sequence is 15 residues long. The ends were cut back, 0 bases at V and 0 bases at J, with 8 bases in the middle. The CDR3 DNA follows: TGCGCCAGCAGCTTGGGAAGGGGTAGCACAGATACGCAGTATTTT. It codes for CASSLGRGSTDTQYF.

The rearrangement links TRBV5-1 to TRBJ1-2; tentatively, D is TRBD1 (5 bases). The CDR3 runs 15 residues. Trimming cost V 0 bases and J 4 bases, with 13 bases left between them. Germline V lookup: CDR1 SGHRS, CDR2 YFSETQ. The CDR3 loop reads CASSLAEARAYGYTF. The CDR3 DNA is TGCGCCAGCAGCTTGGCAGAGGCCAGGGCCTATGGCTACACCTTC.